This T cell receptor beta chain was identified during a study of blood T cells in healthy people across ages. Using a J-beta primer mix together with a sample-barcoded 5' primer, a second PCR was run for about 6 to 11 cycles. TCRdb re-called the 5' RACE reads through MiXCR, storing one row per CDR3 protein. Here the sample spans approximately 680,000 distinct CDR3 sequences, approximately 29% being singletons. This clonotype was observed many times. No fewer than 6 million PBMCs went into each sample. The CDR3 runs 15 residues. The germline CDR1 and CDR2 sequences are SGHTA and FQGNSA. V trimming: 0 bases; J trimming: 6 bases; junction bases outside the gene matches: 3.

The sequence was obtained from an elderly woman in good health. Sequencing was carried out using blood. This chain links TRBV7-2 with TRBJ1-2, with TRBD1 identical over 11 bases. DNA of the CDR3: TGTGCCAGCAGCTTAGCGGACAGGGGGCGGGATGGCTACACCTTC. Protein sequence: CASSLADRGRDGYTF.